The TCR beta chain under discussion was sequenced for a study of identical twins. This clonotype came up a few times. One entry per CDR3 protein results from TCRdb running MiXCR on the 5' RACE reads. The sample includes 300,000 to 400,000 distinct CDR3 sequences, 9% to 15% of them seen just once. A further study also used this sample, focusing on yellow fever vaccine responses in identical twins.

Sequencing was done on a sample of CD8+ T cells sorted from blood. The clonotype originates from a woman between 18 and 29 years old in good health.

CDR3 amino acids: CSARDDTQYF. CDR3 coding DNA: TGCAGTGCTAGAGACGATACGCAGTATTTT. This chain links TRBV20-1 with TRBJ2-3, with D hard to call. Trimming cost V 0 bases and J 6 bases, with 1 base left between them. The CDR3 contains 10 residues. Germline loops: CDR1 DFQATT, CDR2 SNEGSKA (reference sequence).